The T cell receptor (beta chain) described here comes from a study of blood T cell repertoires in COVID-19 (dated by TCRdb to about 2020). Concerning the study at large: Collaborator samples came from the United States, Italy and Spain and covered acute and convalescent phases of COVID-19. The material from the prospective study consisted of cDNA or gDNA derived from T cells, B-cell-depleted T cells, or PBMCs. Subjects who had been exposed to COVID-19, were actively infected with it, or had recovered from it provided the deeply sampled blood TCRbeta repertoires that made up the dataset. A freely available public database, intended as a resource for researchers studying the immune response to SARS-CoV-2, is where the repertoires were released. The samples were drawn from the first 160 participants of the ongoing ImmuneRACE study and from 950 to 1,500 subjects provided by 6 global collaborators. Nearly every sample came with metadata listing a de-identified subject ID, COVID-19 status, age in years and sex. HLA class I and class II types, where available, came from metadata supplied by the sample provider rather than from assay-based typing.

To note about this clone: Its binding antigen is unknown. No much larger clonotype is one base removed from it; base qualities were not supplied.

TCRbeta CDR3 regions were amplified from genomic DNA using the immunoSEQ Assay, a bias-controlled multiplex PCR. On the study's bioinformatics: The number of nucleated cells in each sample was estimated from the amplification of reference gene primers within the assay. To quantify the absolute abundance of each unique TCRbeta CDR3 rearrangement, sequence reads were collapsed and filtered. Productive Simpson clonality was computed per sample as the square root of Simpson's diversity index over productive rearrangements. Entries here come from immuneACCESS through TCRdb and include only in-frame sequences with V and J called. Some clones fail to appear in such tables; in the studies checked, an unresolved V gene covers under half of the shortfall, and the cause of the remainder is unknown. The V and J calls and the clone size are those of that table, but D and trimming were determined from the DNA. This sample is represented by fewer than 150,000 clones; 75% to 90% of them were singletons. Approximately 5% of the sample belongs to the ten largest clones.

At one collaborating source in Seattle, patients were enrolled during active infection and were followed longitudinally through the course of disease. The collaborating institutions used their own protocols to collect whole blood in K2EDTA tubes. Collaborator samples were shipped for TCRbeta analysis as frozen whole blood, isolated PBMCs, or DNA extracted from either sample type. Summary of the overall study and its limitations: The quantity of clinical and demographic metadata differed by source and by participant and was supplied without curation.

CDR1 SQVTM and CDR2 ANQGSEA are derived from the germline V gene. The CDR3, from cysteine to phenylalanine, totals 15 residues. Of all the DNA, just the CDR3 is kept, 45 bases in frame from base 1. The germline V and J ends show losses of 2 bases and 1 base respectively, and no gene match explains 6 bases of the junction. In this chain, TRBV29-1 is recombined with TRBJ2-3, with 7 bases matching TRBD2. Sequencing used peripheral blood. This receptor was obtained from a woman in her sixties with COVID-19, enrolled during active disease. The CDR3 is CSVERLAERTDTQYF. The sequenced DNA is TGCAGCGTTGAACGGCTAGCGGAGCGCACAGATACGCAGTATTTT.